This T cell receptor beta chain was recorded in a study of blood T cell repertoires in COVID-19. Across the whole study: Samples came from the United States, Italy and Spain, spanning acute and convalescent COVID-19. T cells, B-cell-depleted T cells, or PBMCs supplied cDNA or gDNA.

Under the authors' procedure: Cell counts per sample came from amplifying reference gene primers. Sequenced by immunoSEQ multiplex PCR; TCRdb stores in-frame clones only, minus some. V, J and clone size were drawn from that table, and D and trimming were deduced from the DNA. This sample has about 220,000 clones, with around 83% found just once. This clone appeared a few times. Germline values: CDR1 SQVTM, CDR2 ANQGSEA. The CDR3 consists of 13 residues. Trimming removed 4 bases from V and 8 bases from J; junction bases left unmatched: 4. Material for sequencing was peripheral blood. The chain has TRBV29-1 and TRBJ1-4; the match to TRBD1 covers 10 bases. The clonotype comes from a man between 45 and 60 years old with active or convalescent COVID-19. The DNA for the CDR3 is TGCAGCGTTGGTGACAGGGGGCAGGAAAAACTGTTTTTT. Its protein is CSVGDRGQEKLFF.